This TCR beta chain comes out of a study of spatial heterogeneity in lung cancer. Study as a whole: Alpha-chain sequences were consistently detected less often than beta-chain sequences.

Regarding time point: sample taken at primary tumor resection. Sequencing covered unsorted whole RNA taken from tumor, nontumor lung or frozen PBMC. This clonotype occurred many times. Trimming shortened V by 0 bases and J by 4 bases, and 10 bases separated the two germline ends. The germline CDR1 and CDR2 sequences are MNHEY and SVGAGI. CDR3 length: 15 residues. MiXCR, applied by TCRdb to the 5' RACE reads, yields one record per CDR3 protein. The data hold 48,000 or so distinct CDR3 sequences, with approximately 5% observed a single time. This TCR was recovered from a male donor with early-stage non-small cell lung cancer. This chain connects TRBV6-5 to TRBJ1-3; tentatively, D is TRBD1 (5 bases). The sequences come from PBMCs, collected at surgery. CDR3 in amino acids: CASSYSEGVGNTIYF. The CDR3 nucleotides read TGTGCCAGCAGTTACTCGGAAGGGGTCGGAAACACCATATATTTT.